This T cell receptor beta chain was documented in a study of cytomegalovirus exposure and HLA in healthy donors. Study information: The 110 or so validation repertoires used a platform that matched the one used for the 600 to 750 first-cohort repertoires, as a later analysis reported.

CDR3 length: 15 residues. V was clipped by 2 bases and J by 6 bases; unmatched bases: 7. CDR1 is MDHEN and CDR2 is SYDVKM in the germline V gene. In the case of this clone: The antigen remains undetermined.

General study points: Researchers reported that three CMV-associated chains were confirmed in vitro as CMV antigen-specific. A classifier reportedly called cytomegalovirus status with high sensitivity and specificity. A subsequent analysis found that TCR clusters from the first cohort also tended to co-occur in the approximately 130 validation repertoires, with approximately 95% of cluster scores above 0.

Assay used: immunoSEQ multiplex PCR; TCRdb lists only in-frame clones, some missing. The table lists under 130,000 clones, more than 85% of them singletons. V gene TRBV28 combines with J gene TRBJ1-2, with 9 bases fitting TRBD1. Sequencing was carried out using PBMCs. The TCR originated in a woman aged 18-29 years in good health and CMV-seropositive. The CDR3 sequence: CASSLQTGGENGYTF. In DNA form, the CDR3 reads TGTGCCAGCAGTTTACAAACAGGGGGCGAGAATGGCTACACCTTC.